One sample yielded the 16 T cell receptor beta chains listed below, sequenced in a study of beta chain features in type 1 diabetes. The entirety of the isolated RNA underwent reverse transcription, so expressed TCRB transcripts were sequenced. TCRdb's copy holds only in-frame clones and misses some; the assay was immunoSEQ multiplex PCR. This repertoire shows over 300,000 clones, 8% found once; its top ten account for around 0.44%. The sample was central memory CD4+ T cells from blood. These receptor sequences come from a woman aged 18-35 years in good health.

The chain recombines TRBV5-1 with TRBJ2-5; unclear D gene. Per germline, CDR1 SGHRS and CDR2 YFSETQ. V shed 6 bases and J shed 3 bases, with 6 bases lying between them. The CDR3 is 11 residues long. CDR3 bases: TGCGCCAGCAAGATCAAAGAGACCCAGTACTTC. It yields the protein CASKIKETQYF.

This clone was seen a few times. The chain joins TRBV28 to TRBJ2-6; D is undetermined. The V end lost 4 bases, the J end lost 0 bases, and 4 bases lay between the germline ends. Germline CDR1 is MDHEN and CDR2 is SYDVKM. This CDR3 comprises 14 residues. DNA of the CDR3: TGTGCCAGCAGTTGGGTCTCTGGGGCCAACGTCCTGACTTTC. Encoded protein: CASSWVSGANVLTF.

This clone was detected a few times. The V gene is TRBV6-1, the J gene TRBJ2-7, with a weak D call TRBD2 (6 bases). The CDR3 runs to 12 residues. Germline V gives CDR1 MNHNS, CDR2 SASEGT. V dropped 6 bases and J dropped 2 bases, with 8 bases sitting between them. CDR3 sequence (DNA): TGTGCCAGCAGAGGACTAACCTACGAGCAGTACTTC. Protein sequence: CASRGLTYEQYF.

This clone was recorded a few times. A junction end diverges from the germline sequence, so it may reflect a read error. This CDR3 reads CAISESPGYGYTF. For the CDR3, the DNA is TGTGCCATCAGTGAGTCGCCGGGATACGGCTACACCTTC. The chain is built from TRBV6-1 and TRBJ1-2; the D is unclear. Germline V gene lookup returns CDR1 MNHNS and CDR2 SASEGT. CDR3 length: 13 residues.

The CDR3 sequence is CSVQDNYGYTF. In nucleotides, the CDR3 is TGCAGTGTCCAGGATAACTATGGCTACACCTTC. The rearrangement uses TRBV20-1 and TRBJ1-2, with unresolved D. CDR1 is DFQATT, CDR2 SNEGSKA, per germline (reference sequence). V lost 7 bases, J lost 1 base, and 7 bases lay in between. The CDR3 is 11 residues long.

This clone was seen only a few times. DNA for the CDR3: TGTGCCAGCAGCCAGGGAGGACTAGCGGGAGGTCAAGAGACCCAGTACTTC. It yields the protein CASSQGGLAGGQETQYF. V is TRBV9 and J is TRBJ2-5; 14 bases are a match to TRBD2. CDR3 size: 17 residues. CDR1 is SGDLS, CDR2 YYNGEE, per germline. Germline trimming cut 4 bases from V and 2 bases from J; bases unmatched to any gene: 7. The full variable domain, completed using reference TRBV9 and TRBJ2-5, is DSGVTQTPKHLITATGQRVTLRCSPRSGDLSVYWYQQSLDQGLQFLIQYYNGEERAKGNILERFSAQQFPDLHSELNLSSLELGDSALYFCASSQGGLAGGQETQYFGPGTRLLVL.

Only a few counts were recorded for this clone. The CDR3 region is CASSSQPGQGHEQYF. DNA for the CDR3: TGTGCCAGCAGCTCACAGCCGGGACAGGGTCACGAGCAGTACTTC. The chain couples TRBV7-8 to TRBJ2-7, with 9 bases aligning to TRBD1. Germline CDR1 is SGHVS and CDR2 is FQNEAQ. V shed 4 bases and J 5 bases; nucleotides not matched to a gene: 9. This CDR3 is 15 amino acids long.

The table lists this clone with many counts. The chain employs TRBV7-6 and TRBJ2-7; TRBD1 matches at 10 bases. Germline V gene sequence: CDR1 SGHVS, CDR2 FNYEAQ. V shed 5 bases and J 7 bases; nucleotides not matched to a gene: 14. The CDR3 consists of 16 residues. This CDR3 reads CASSQRTGTGVVEQYF. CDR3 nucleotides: TGTGCCAGCAGCCAAAGAACCGGGACAGGGGTGGTTGAGCAGTACTTC.

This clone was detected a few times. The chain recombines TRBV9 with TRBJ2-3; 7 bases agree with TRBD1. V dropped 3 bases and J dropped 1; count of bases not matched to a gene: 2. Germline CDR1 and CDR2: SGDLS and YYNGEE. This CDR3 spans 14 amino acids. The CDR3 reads CASSGQGGTDTQYF. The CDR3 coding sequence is TGTGCCAGCAGCGGACAGGGAGGCACAGATACGCAGTATTTT. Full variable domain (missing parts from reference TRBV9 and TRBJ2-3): DSGVTQTPKHLITATGQRVTLRCSPRSGDLSVYWYQQSLDQGLQFLIQYYNGEERAKGNILERFSAQQFPDLHSELNLSSLELGDSALYFCASSGQGGTDTQYFGPGTRLTVL.

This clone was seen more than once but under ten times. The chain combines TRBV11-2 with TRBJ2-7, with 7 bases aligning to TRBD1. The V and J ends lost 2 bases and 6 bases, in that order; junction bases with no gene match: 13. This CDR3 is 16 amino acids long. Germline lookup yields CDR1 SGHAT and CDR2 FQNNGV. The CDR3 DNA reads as TGTGCCAGCAGCTTAAGTGTGACAGGGCGGTCTTCCGAGCAGTACTTC. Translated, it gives CASSLSVTGRSSEQYF.

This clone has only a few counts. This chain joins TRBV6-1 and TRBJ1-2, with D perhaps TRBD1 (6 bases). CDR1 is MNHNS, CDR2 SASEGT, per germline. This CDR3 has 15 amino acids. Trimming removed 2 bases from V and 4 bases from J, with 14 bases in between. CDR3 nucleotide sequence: TGTGCCAGCAGTGAACCAGGACAGAGAATCTATGGCTACACCTTC. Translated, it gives CASSEPGQRIYGYTF.

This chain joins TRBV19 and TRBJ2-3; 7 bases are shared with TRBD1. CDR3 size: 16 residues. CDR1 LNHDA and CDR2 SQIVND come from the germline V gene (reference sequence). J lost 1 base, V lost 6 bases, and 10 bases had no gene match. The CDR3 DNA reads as TGTGCCAGTAGGAGGGACAGTTACAGGGGCACAGATACGCAGTATTTT. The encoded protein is CASRRDSYRGTDTQYF.

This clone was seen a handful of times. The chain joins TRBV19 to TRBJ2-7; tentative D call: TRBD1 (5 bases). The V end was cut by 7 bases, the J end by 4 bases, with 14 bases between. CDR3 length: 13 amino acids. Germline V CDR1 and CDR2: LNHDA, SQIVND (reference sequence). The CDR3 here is CASNQGLGYEQYF. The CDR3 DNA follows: TGTGCCAGTAACCAGGGTTTGGGATACGAGCAGTACTTC.

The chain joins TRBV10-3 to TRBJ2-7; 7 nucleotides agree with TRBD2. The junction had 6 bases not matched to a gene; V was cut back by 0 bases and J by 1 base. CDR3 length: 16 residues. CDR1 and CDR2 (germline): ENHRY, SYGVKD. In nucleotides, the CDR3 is TGTGCCATCAGTGAGTCTCCTAGCGGCGCATCCTACGAGCAGTACTTC. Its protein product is CAISESPSGASYEQYF.

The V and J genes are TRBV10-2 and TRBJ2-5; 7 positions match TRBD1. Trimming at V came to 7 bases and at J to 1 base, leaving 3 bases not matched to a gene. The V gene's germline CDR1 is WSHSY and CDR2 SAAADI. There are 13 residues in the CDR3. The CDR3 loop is CASTGTVQETQYF. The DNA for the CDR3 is TGCGCCAGCACCGGGACAGTCCAAGAGACCCAGTACTTC.

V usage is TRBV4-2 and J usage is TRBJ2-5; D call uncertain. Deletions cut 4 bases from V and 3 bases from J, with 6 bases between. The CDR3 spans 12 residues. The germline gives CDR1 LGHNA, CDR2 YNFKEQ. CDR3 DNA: TGTGCCAGCAGCCCGGTTGAAGAGACCCAGTACTTC. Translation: CASSPVEETQYF.